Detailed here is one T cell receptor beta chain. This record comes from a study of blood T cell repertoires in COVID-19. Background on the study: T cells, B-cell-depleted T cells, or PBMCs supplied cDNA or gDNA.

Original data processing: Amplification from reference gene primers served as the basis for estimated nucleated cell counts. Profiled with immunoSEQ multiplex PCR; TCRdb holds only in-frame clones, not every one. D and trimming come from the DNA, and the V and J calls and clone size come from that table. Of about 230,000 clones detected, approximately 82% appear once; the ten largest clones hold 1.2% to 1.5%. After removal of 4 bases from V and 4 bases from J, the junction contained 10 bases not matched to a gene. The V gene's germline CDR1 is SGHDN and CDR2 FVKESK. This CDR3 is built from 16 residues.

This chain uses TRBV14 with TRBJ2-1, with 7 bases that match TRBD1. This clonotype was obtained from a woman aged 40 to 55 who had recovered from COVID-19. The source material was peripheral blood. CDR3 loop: CASSRVRDSLYNEQFF. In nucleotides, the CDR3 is TGTGCCAGCAGCCGCGTCCGGGACAGCCTTTACAATGAGCAGTTCTTC.